The rows below give T cell receptor beta chains drawn from one sample of a study of T cells in Graves' hyperthyroidism and ophthalmopathy. One entry per CDR3 protein, called by TCRdb with MiXCR from the multiplex PCR reads. Of 250,000 to 300,000 distinct CDR3 sequences listed, roughly 15% are singletons. Sequenced material: blood. The receptors were sampled from a woman aged 40 to 50 with Graves' hyperthyroidism that later progressed to Graves' ophthalmopathy. CDR3s include the opening cysteine and the closing phenylalanine or tryptophan. The order of the fields is clone size, J gene, V gene, D gene, CDR3 protein, CDR3 DNA. The D gene is left open where the match is weak. Part of the rows lack a size; the others show once, few, many or a class for expanded clones.

>many|TRBJ2-1|TRBV7-9|.
CASSLAYLDPDGYNEQFF
TGTGCCAGCAGCTTAGCGTATTTGGACCCTGACGGATACAATGAGCAGTTCTTC
>many|TRBJ2-1|TRBV2|.
CASSGGSYNEQFF
TGTGCCAGCAGCGGCGGATCCTACAATGAGCAGTTCTTC
>few|TRBJ1-1|TRBV6-1|.
CASRGLGLNTEAFF
TGTGCCAGCCGGGGCCTAGGGCTGAACACTGAAGCTTTCTTT
>many|TRBJ2-7|TRBV11-2|TRBD2
CASSLDRASGTGEQYF
TGTGCCAGCAGCTTAGATCGGGCTAGCGGGACGGGTGAGCAGTACTTC
>many|TRBJ2-7|TRBV20-1|TRBD1
CSARPFRDRVGEQYF
TGCAGTGCTAGACCTTTCCGGGACAGGGTTGGCGAGCAGTACTTC
>many|TRBJ2-1|TRBV4-2|.
CASSQEDSTGTNYNEQFF
TGTGCCAGCAGCCAGGAGGACTCGACAGGGACTAATTACAATGAGCAGTTCTTC
>many|TRBJ2-3|TRBV20-1|.
CSASDLLGRFADTQYF
TGCAGTGCTAGTGACCTGCTCGGGAGATTCGCAGATACGCAGTATTTT
>many|TRBJ2-3|TRBV12-3/TRBV12-4|.
CASRRDFKTTDTQYF
TGTGCCAGCAGACGGGACTTTAAAACCACAGATACGCAGTATTTT
>many|TRBJ1-1|TRBV28|.
CASSLPYPGVLNTEAFF
TGTGCCAGCAGTCTCCCCTACCCGGGGGTTCTGAACACTGAAGCTTTCTTT
>.|TRBJ1-1|TRBV4-1|.
CASSQVQGGSTEAFF
TGCGCCAGCAGCCAGGTCCAAGGGGGAAGCACTGAAGCTTTCTTT
>many|TRBJ2-7|TRBV28|.
CASSLAGEGESYEQYF
TGTGCCAGCAGTTTAGCGGGAGAGGGGGAATCCTACGAGCAGTACTTC
>many|TRBJ2-2|TRBV5-6|TRBD1
CASSLVDRHPGELFF
TGTGCCAGCAGCTTGGTGGACAGGCACCCCGGGGAGCTGTTTTTT
>many|TRBJ2-3|TRBV29-1|.
CSVDGLDLTDTQYF
TGCAGCGTTGACGGTCTAGACCTCACAGATACGCAGTATTTT
>many|TRBJ2-1|TRBV6-1|TRBD2
CASRLTGTSGSGNEQFF
TGTGCCAGCAGGCTTACCGGGACTAGCGGGAGTGGGAATGAGCAGTTCTTC
>many|TRBJ1-1|TRBV7-2|.
CASSLMVGGGTEAFF
TGTGCCAGCAGCTTAATGGTGGGTGGGGGGACTGAAGCTTTCTTT
>many|TRBJ2-1|TRBV7-3|TRBD2
CASSLGALVREGGHEQFF
TGTGCCAGCAGCTTAGGGGCTTTAGTACGGGAGGGTGGACATGAGCAGTTCTTC
>many|TRBJ1-1|TRBV12-3/TRBV12-4|.
CASSFLGGLGAEAFF
TGTGCCAGCAGTTTTCTTGGAGGGCTCGGGGCTGAAGCTTTCTTT
>.|TRBJ2-1|TRBV20-1|.
CSAERLGAGTNEQFF
TGCAGTGCGGAACGACTAGGTGCAGGAACTAATGAGCAGTTCTTC
>many|TRBJ2-2|TRBV20-1|TRBD2
CSARRTSQLNTGELFF
TGCAGTGCTAGACGGACTAGCCAGTTGAACACCGGGGAGCTGTTTTTT
>many|TRBJ1-6|TRBV20-1|TRBD1
CSARQNQGARDSPLHF
TGCAGTGCTAGACAGAACCAGGGGGCAAGGGATTCACCCCTCCACTTT
>many|TRBJ1-6|TRBV20-1|.
CSARGDSPLHF
TGCAGTGCTAGGGGCGACTCACCCCTCCACTTT
>many|TRBJ2-3|TRBV5-1|TRBD1
CASTRGQGTDTQYF
TGCGCCTCAACACGGGGACAGGGGACAGATACGCAGTATTTT
>.|TRBJ2-1|TRBV28|.
CASSLGSDSYNEQFF
TGTGCCAGCAGTTTAGGGTCAGACTCCTACAATGAGCAGTTCTTC
>.|TRBJ2-1|TRBV19|.
CASSTRDNEQFF
TGTGCCAGTAGTACCCGGGACAATGAGCAGTTCTTC
>many|TRBJ1-3|TRBV28|TRBD1
CASSPGTGHTIYF
TGTGCCAGCAGTCCCGGGACAGGGCACACCATATATTTT
>many|TRBJ2-1|TRBV28|TRBD2
CASSFPSGRASDEQFF
TGTGCCAGCAGTTTCCCTAGCGGGAGGGCGTCGGATGAGCAGTTCTTC
>many|TRBJ2-7|TRBV11-2|TRBD1
CASSSGQGYVGSYEQYF
TGTGCCAGCAGCTCGGGACAGGGTTATGTCGGGTCCTACGAGCAGTACTTC